This T cell receptor (beta chain) was identified during a study of T-cell memory formation after mild COVID-19. Whole-study results and caveats: In pre-infection memory, a portion of responding clones appeared, which suggested that cross-reactive memory joined. Contracting CD4+ clones lay largely in CM and EM, with CD8+ ones residing in EMRA.

There are 15 residues in the CDR3. V dropped 1 base and J dropped 5 bases, with 11 bases sitting between them. Germline assignment: CDR1 LGHNA and CDR2 YSLEER. With regard to this clonotype: The target antigen is unknown.

TCRdb recomputed calls from the 5' RACE reads with MiXCR, one row per CDR3 protein. The table has fewer than 400,000 distinct CDR3 sequences, about 17% seen once. The sample consisted of PBMCs or a T cell subset sorted from them (not recorded which). This chain connects TRBV4-3 to TRBJ1-4; a possible D gene is TRBD1 (5 bases). The sequence was collected from a man aged 18-30 years who had mild COVID-19 (a few samples of this study predate the infection). Cell type and time point are not known. The CDR3 region has the DNA TGCGCCAGCAGCCAAGCTCCGTGGGGCAATGAAAAACTGTTTTTT. It codes for CASSQAPWGNEKLFF.